Listed here are 2 T cell receptor beta chains from one sample, sequenced in a study of tumor and adjacent non-tumor tissue in lung cancer. This sample's RNA came from whole unsorted tissue. TCRbeta libraries were built with three rounds of nested PCR, modified from ARM-PCR. A single record per CDR3 protein comes from TCRdb applying MiXCR to the multiplex PCR reads. The table lists fewer than 85,000 distinct CDR3 sequences, approximately 73% of them singletons. What was sequenced was lung tumor tissue. These receptors all come from a man aged 55 to 69 with non-small cell lung cancer.

As to this clonotype: One junction end does not reproduce the germline sequence, and a read error may be involved. The chain is built from TRBV20-1 and TRBJ2-1, with D possibly TRBD2 on 6 matching bases. The germline V gene encodes CDR1 DFQATT and CDR2 SNEGSKA (reference sequence). This CDR3 region has 12 residues. The CDR3 here is CSAGGPNNEQFF. The CDR3 nucleotides read TGCAGTGCCGGGGGACCGAACAATGAGCAATTCTTC.

V is TRBV6-1 and J is TRBJ2-6, with D possibly being TRBD1 or TRBD2 (5 bases each). The CDR3 extends over 19 amino acids. V dropped 0 bases and J dropped 4 bases, with 19 bases sitting between them. Per the germline V gene, CDR1 is MNHNS and CDR2 is SASEGT. The chain's CDR3 is CASSEAHRSGTRGANVLTF. The CDR3 region has the DNA TGTGCCAGCAGTGAAGCGCATAGGTCAGGGACGAGGGGGGCCAACGTCCTGACTTTC.